The TCR beta chain under discussion was sequenced for a study of T-cell memory formation after mild COVID-19. Study results and limitations: The finding that pre-infection memory included some responding clones suggested that cross-reactive memory joined. The study found balanced CD4/CD8 in clones contracting day 15 to 85 and a CD4+ lean in later expanders. CD4+ contracting clones were found mainly in CM and EM, and CD8+ ones in EMRA.

CDR1 and CDR2 (germline): DFQATT, SNEGSKA (reference sequence). V was cut by 6 bases and J by 4 bases, with 11 bases left in between. The CDR3 runs 12 residues. Researchers used 5'RACE with constant-segment primers to make TCR alpha and TCR beta cDNA libraries that carry sample barcodes and UMIs. In TCRdb, the 5' RACE reads were re-called with MiXCR into one record per CDR3 protein. The sample gives 150,000 to 200,000 distinct CDR3 sequences, about 14% of which show up once; around an eighth is in the top ten. Concerning this clonotype: Its antigen is still unknown.

The sequence was obtained from an adult woman who had mild COVID-19 (a few samples of this study predate the infection). Cell type and time point are not known. The sequencing sample was made of PBMCs or a T cell subset sorted from them (not recorded which). This rearrangement joins TRBV20-1 to TRBJ2-3; tentatively, D is TRBD2 (6 bases). CDR3: CSAIGRPDTQYF. CDR3 sequence (DNA): TGCAGTGCCATAGGGAGGCCAGATACGCAGTATTTT.